The rows below give T cell receptor beta chains drawn from one sample of a study of blood T cell repertoires in COVID-19. Data came from immunoSEQ multiplex PCR; TCRdb stores just in-frame clones and leaves some out. The sample holds about 93,000 clones; roughly 90% are singletons and the top ten take roughly 1.5%. Material: peripheral blood. The receptor set was obtained from a human donor with active COVID-19. The donor label of this sample is uncertain. Each CDR3 is given with its conserved first and last residue. A D gene is named only where the DNA matches it firmly. Rows may omit the clone size; those that give it use once, few, many or a size class.

D gene,CDR3 length,V gene,J gene,clone size,CDR3 DNA,CDR3 protein
.,16,TRBV27,TRBJ2-7,.,TGTGCCAGCAGTTTAAGTGGCTGGGGGCTGACCTACGAGCAGTACTTC,CASSLSGWGLTYEQYF
.,14,TRBV30,TRBJ1-1,.,TGTGCCTGGGAGTGGGGGGAAAAGGACACTGAAGCTTTCTTT,CAWEWGEKDTEAFF
.,12,TRBV25-1,TRBJ2-7,.,TGTGCCAGCGGCGAAGACAGCTACGAGCAGTACTTC,CASGEDSYEQYF
.,12,TRBV5-5,TRBJ2-1,once,TGTGCCAGCACCCGGGAACACAATGAGCAGTTCTTC,CASTREHNEQFF
.,20,TRBV4-3,TRBJ1-4,.,TGCGCCAGCAGCCTCAGATACCTCCAGGGATTGCTATCGCCCAATGAAAAACTGTTTTTT,CASSLRYLQGLLSPNEKLFF
.,14,TRBV16,TRBJ2-7,.,TGTGCCAGCAGCCAACAAGCAGGGGGAGGCGAGCAGTACTTC,CASSQQAGGGEQYF
TRBD1,14,TRBV4-2,TRBJ1-2,.,TGTGCCAGCAGCCAAGATGGGACAGGGAAAGGCTACACCTTC,CASSQDGTGKGYTF
TRBD1,15,TRBV6-6,TRBJ2-7,once,TGTGCCAGCAGTCCCCCTCGACAGGGAATCTACGAGCAGTACTTC,CASSPPRQGIYEQYF
TRBD1,14,TRBV7-9,TRBJ1-2,few,TGTGCCAGCAGCTTCAGAGGGGGCGAGTACGGCTACACCTTC,CASSFRGGEYGYTF
TRBD1,15,TRBV28,TRBJ1-2,.,TGTGCCAGCAGTTTAAGCACAGGGGATCGCTATGGCTACACCTTC,CASSLSTGDRYGYTF
.,16,TRBV18,TRBJ2-3,.,TGTGCCAGCTCACCCCAGGTGGGGAGCACATTTCATACGCAGTATTTT,CASSPQVGSTFHTQYF
.,13,TRBV14,TRBJ2-2,.,TGTGCCAGCAAAACAGGAGGGACCGGGGAGCTGTTTTTT,CASKTGGTGELFF
TRBD1,13,TRBV19,TRBJ2-2,.,TGTGCCACCGGCTGGGGGACAGGCGGGGAGCTGTTTTTT,CATGWGTGGELFF
TRBD1,14,TRBV5-1,TRBJ2-7,.,TGCGCCAGCAGCGATGGGGACAGGGTGAGCGAGCAGTACTTC,CASSDGDRVSEQYF
TRBD2,13,TRBV19,TRBJ2-1,.,TGTGCCAGTAGTGGACGGGGGGGAACTGAGCAGTTCTTC,CASSGRGGTEQFF
.,15,TRBV7-9,TRBJ2-7,.,TGTGCCAGCAGCTTCAGGGTACAGATTTTTCCCGAGCAGTACTTC,CASSFRVQIFPEQYF
TRBD1,13,TRBV5-4,TRBJ1-2,.,TGTGCCAGCAGCTTGGGGCAGGGGGGCGGCTACACCTTC,CASSLGQGGGYTF
.,16,TRBV6-2/TRBV6-3,TRBJ1-1,.,TGTGCCAGCAGTTACCCGGGGGTGAACATGAACACTGAAGCTTTCTTT,CASSYPGVNMNTEAFF
.,13,TRBV4-3,TRBJ2-5,.,TGCGCCAGCAGCCAAGATTCCGCCGGGTTCCAGTACTTC,CASSQDSAGFQYF
TRBD1,15,TRBV10-2,TRBJ1-3,.,TGCGCCAGCAGGGGAATCAGGGGGCCTGGAAACACCATATATTTT,CASRGIRGPGNTIYF
.,13,TRBV7-3,TRBJ1-1,.,TGTGCCAGCAGCCAAACCGGGAGATCTGAAGCTTTCTTT,CASSQTGRSEAFF
TRBD2,14,TRBV5-1,TRBJ2-5,.,TGCGCCAGCAGCTCTAGCGGGGGTAAGGAGACCCAGTACTTC,CASSSSGGKETQYF
TRBD1,17,TRBV7-2,TRBJ1-1,.,TGTGCCAGCAGCTACCGGGACAGCTATTTCTTCAACACTGAAGCTTTCTTT,CASSYRDSYFFNTEAFF
TRBD2,15,TRBV7-2,TRBJ2-7,.,TGTGCCAGCAGCTTAGCCCAGATAGCGGGGTACGAGCAGTACTTC,CASSLAQIAGYEQYF
TRBD1,14,TRBV5-4,TRBJ2-7,.,TGTGCCAGCAGCTTGACAGGGGGAAAGTACGAGCAGTACTTC,CASSLTGGKYEQYF
TRBD2,22,TRBV27,TRBJ2-6,.,TGTGCCAGCAGTTTATGGGCGGTGGGGCTTAGCGGGGGGGCGACTGGGGCCAACGTCCTGACTTTC,CASSLWAVGLSGGATGANVLTF
.,14,TRBV7-8,TRBJ1-6,once,TGTGCCAGCAGCTTAGGGGCTTATAATTCACCCCTCCACTTT,CASSLGAYNSPLHF
.,21,TRBV18,TRBJ2-1,.,TGTGCCAGCTCACCACTGTTCGGCAGTAGCGGCGGAAAAAGCTCCTACAATGAGCAGTTCTTC,CASSPLFGSSGGKSSYNEQFF
.,11,TRBV12-3/TRBV12-4,TRBJ1-3,.,TGTGCCAGCAGCAGGGTTTCCACCATATATTTT,CASSRVSTIYF
TRBD2,16,TRBV3-1/TRBV3-2,TRBJ2-5,.,TGTGCCAGCAGCCGACTCCCTAGCGGGGGAGAAGAGACCCAGTACTTC,CASSRLPSGGEETQYF
.,14,TRBV11-2,TRBJ2-1,.,TGTGCCAGCAGCCCCCTGGGGAGCTACAATGAGCAGTTCTTC,CASSPLGSYNEQFF
TRBD1,14,TRBV19,TRBJ2-3,.,TGTGCCAGCACGGACAGGGACAGCACAGATACGCAGTATTTT,CASTDRDSTDTQYF
TRBD1,15,TRBV30,TRBJ2-4,.,TGTGCCTGGAGTGAAGACAGGGGGGCCAAAAACATTCAGTACTTC,CAWSEDRGAKNIQYF
.,14,TRBV20-1,TRBJ1-2,.,TGCAGTGCTAGTAGGGGGGGTACAGGGTATGGCTACACCTTC,CSASRGGTGYGYTF
.,17,TRBV6-1,TRBJ1-3,once,TGTGCCAGCAGTGAAGGGGCTTTGGCAGGCTCTGGAAACACCATATATTTT,CASSEGALAGSGNTIYF
.,16,TRBV4-2,TRBJ2-5,.,TGTGCCAGCAGCCAAGATCGATTGACAGGTGGGGAGACCCAGTACTTC,CASSQDRLTGGETQYF
.,14,TRBV5-1,TRBJ2-7,.,TGCGCCAGCAGCCGGGACTCTTACTCCTACGAGCAGTACTTC,CASSRDSYSYEQYF
.,16,TRBV7-3,TRBJ1-3,.,TGTGCCAGCAGCTTATCCCCTACAGGCTCTGGAAACACCATATATTTT,CASSLSPTGSGNTIYF
.,15,TRBV27,TRBJ1-6,.,TGTGCCAGCAGTTCGGGACTTCTTGGGGGTTCACCCCTCCACTTT,CASSSGLLGGSPLHF
TRBD1,16,TRBV4-1,TRBJ2-7,few,TGCGCCAGCAGCCATCGGGACAGGGGAATCTCCTACGAGCAGTACTTC,CASSHRDRGISYEQYF
.,14,TRBV20-1,TRBJ2-5,.,TGCAGTGCTAGTAGAGGACAGATCCAAGAGACCCAGTACTTC,CSASRGQIQETQYF
.,15,TRBV19,TRBJ2-3,.,TGTGCCAGTAGTTATAGGGACAAGTTTGCGGATACGCAGTATTTT,CASSYRDKFADTQYF
.,13,TRBV7-9,TRBJ2-1,.,TGTGCCAGCAGCGATACAGGGTCCTATGAGCAGTTCTTC,CASSDTGSYEQFF
TRBD1,14,TRBV7-9,TRBJ1-3,.,TGTGCCAGCAGCTTAGACAGGGGGATCAACACCATATATTTT,CASSLDRGINTIYF
TRBD1,17,TRBV6-2/TRBV6-3,TRBJ1-5,.,TGTGCCAGCAGTAGGATATCAGGGGGCGCGGGCAATCAGCCCCAGCATTTT,CASSRISGGAGNQPQHF
.,14,TRBV19,TRBJ1-1,.,TGTGCCAGTAGTATAGTGCAGGGAGGCGCTGAAGCTTTCTTT,CASSIVQGGAEAFF
TRBD1,15,TRBV7-8,TRBJ2-7,few,TGTGCCAGCAGCTTAGACGGGACAGCCCCCTACGAGCAGTACTTC,CASSLDGTAPYEQYF
.,15,TRBV15,TRBJ2-7,.,TGTGCCACCAGCAGAGGTACAGGACAGACCTACGAGCAGTACTTC,CATSRGTGQTYEQYF
.,17,TRBV11-2,TRBJ2-1,.,TGTGCCAGCAGCCCCGAGTGGGGCTTTAGCTCCTACAATGAGCAGTTCTTC,CASSPEWGFSSYNEQFF
.,16,TRBV28,TRBJ1-5,.,TGTGCCAGCAGTTTATTCACCGGGGTAGGAAATCAGCCCCAGCATTTT,CASSLFTGVGNQPQHF
.,16,TRBV4-1,TRBJ2-5,.,TGCGCCAGCAGCCAAGTCCCCGGAGGGGTAGAAGAGACCCAGTACTTC,CASSQVPGGVEETQYF
TRBD1,13,TRBV5-6,TRBJ1-6,.,TGTGCCAGCAGTTTGGTTCAGGGGGCGGACCTCCACTTT,CASSLVQGADLHF
TRBD2,14,TRBV9,TRBJ2-3,.,TGTGCCAGCAGCTTTAGCGGGGCGACAGATACGCAGTATTTT,CASSFSGATDTQYF
TRBD1,15,TRBV6-5,TRBJ2-7,.,TGTGCCAGCAGCTTTGACAGGGGTAGCTCCTACGAGCAGTACTTC,CASSFDRGSSYEQYF
.,16,TRBV7-8,TRBJ1-5,.,TGTGCCAGCAGCCACCGGGGGGGGATTGTAGGTCAGCCCCAGCATTTT,CASSHRGGIVGQPQHF
.,14,TRBV19,TRBJ2-3,.,TGTGCCAGTAGTAAGCCGGGGAGCACAGATACGCAGTATTTT,CASSKPGSTDTQYF